The rows below give T cell receptor beta chains drawn from one sample of a study of T cell changes during pregnancy in multiple sclerosis. Here immunoSEQ multiplex PCR was the method, and the copy in TCRdb shows in-frame clones only, minus some. The sample has roughly 40,000 clones; around nine tenths are singletons. The sample in question was peripheral blood, obtained before pregnancy. The receptors were sampled from a female donor with multiple sclerosis, enrolled in a pregnancy study. Both conserved end residues are trimmed from each CDR3.

j_gene | v_gene | CDR3aa
TRBJ2-3 | TRBV7-2 | ASSLQWAGLGTDTQY
TRBJ2-1 | TRBV25-1 | ASSGQATYNEQF
TRBJ1-5 | TRBV19 | ASSIDGLGDIRPQH
TRBJ1-2 | TRBV7-9 | ASSLAPTGDGYT
TRBJ2-7 | TRBV9 | ASSGSVADEQY
TRBJ2-5 | TRBV7-8 | ASIPGREETQY
TRBJ2-7 | TRBV27 | ASSCPTGLHYEQY
TRBJ1-1 | TRBV18 | ASCRMEGARGTEAF
TRBJ2-2 | TRBV28 | ASSLGGEDTGELF
TRBJ2-5 | TRBV28 | ASSLTGGAETQY
TRBJ2-3 | TRBV10-3 | ATAEAPADTQY
TRBJ2-1 | TRBV6-5 | ASSYQGGFGEQF
TRBJ2-3 | TRBV6-5 | ASSYSGLTWGDTQY
TRBJ2-2 | TRBV6-1 | ASSAETGEHGGELF
TRBJ2-7 | TRBV5-1 | ASSADFGTGHYEQY
TRBJ2-1 | TRBV5-4 | ASSSENRDYNEQF
TRBJ2-3 | TRBV19 | ASSLQGSTDTQY
TRBJ2-2 | TRBV6-6 | ASIQDTTGGTGELF
TRBJ2-2 | TRBV7-8 | ASSLARQGAPGELF
TRBJ1-4 | TRBV7-2 | ASSLVGTVNLNEKLF
TRBJ2-3 | TRBV5-1 | ASSLVPPTDTQY
TRBJ1-1 | TRBV4-1 | ASSQSRTGGTEAF
TRBJ2-1 | TRBV7-2 | ASSLVAGGPNEQF
TRBJ1-1 | TRBV10-3 | AISESANTEAF
TRBJ2-7 | TRBV27 | ASSRPPGQGHEQY
TRBJ1-5 | TRBV6-1 | ASSDTWGGNQPQH
TRBJ2-3 | TRBV7-2 | ASSLALAGRDTQY
TRBJ2-6 | TRBV5-1 | ASSLAGTGTGANVLT
TRBJ2-7 | TRBV7-9 | ASSEREDHYEQY
TRBJ1-4 | TRBV15 | ATSLPTGVIEKLF
TRBJ2-3 | TRBV21-1 | ASSPLWDREGDTQY
TRBJ1-1 | TRBV27 | ASSFGQGRAF
TRBJ2-2 | TRBV4-2 | ASSQGPAGSSGINTGELF
TRBJ1-1 | TRBV7-9 | ASSPRGMNTEAF
TRBJ2-1 | TRBV30 | AWSKPSGRSNEQF
TRBJ2-7 | TRBV28 | ASSERRTEKQY
TRBJ2-1 | TRBV12-5 | ASGFSGTRGDNEQF
TRBJ2-3 | TRBV4-2 | ASSHETGLAGTTDTQY
TRBJ2-1 | TRBV6-4 | ASSVDGTTNEQF
TRBJ2-2 | TRBV30 | AWKVVSGRSNTGELF
TRBJ1-1 | TRBV19 | ASSITVSNTEAF
TRBJ1-4 | TRBV9 | ASSGQGLGEKLF
TRBJ1-1 | TRBV5-5 | ASSLSRLNTEAF
TRBJ2-1 | TRBV4-2 | ASSQPELGNLYNEQF
TRBJ1-1 | TRBV7-2 | ASSPERGRAF
TRBJ1-4 | TRBV7-2 | ASSLSGQGARNEKLF
TRBJ1-5 | TRBV2 | ASSEGQNFQPQH
TRBJ1-1 | TRBV7-8 | ASSAHQGANTEAF
TRBJ2-7 | TRBV11-2 | ASSLASGSYEQY